The source of this TCR beta chain is a study of glioma-infiltrating T cells after dendritic cell vaccination. Study-wide findings and caveats: TCR clonality showed no direct relationship with survival.

Repertoires were generated with immunoSEQ multiplex PCR, while TCRdb's copy carries only in-frame clones and drops some. The data hold roughly 100,000 clones, with roughly 80% observed a single time. The CDR3 spans 14 residues. The V gene end was trimmed by 5 bases and the J gene end by 4 bases; junction bases not matched to a gene: 8. Germline CDR1 reads MNHNS; CDR2 reads SASEGT. For this clone: Its antigen is undetermined.

Source: blood, taken before dendritic cell vaccination. This chain joins TRBV6-1 and TRBJ2-7; TRBD1 aligns across 7 bases. This clonotype was sampled from a human donor with glioblastoma. CDR3 amino acids: CASSFSGQPYEQYF. CDR3 DNA sequence: TGTGCCAGCAGTTTTTCGGGACAGCCATACGAGCAGTACTTC.